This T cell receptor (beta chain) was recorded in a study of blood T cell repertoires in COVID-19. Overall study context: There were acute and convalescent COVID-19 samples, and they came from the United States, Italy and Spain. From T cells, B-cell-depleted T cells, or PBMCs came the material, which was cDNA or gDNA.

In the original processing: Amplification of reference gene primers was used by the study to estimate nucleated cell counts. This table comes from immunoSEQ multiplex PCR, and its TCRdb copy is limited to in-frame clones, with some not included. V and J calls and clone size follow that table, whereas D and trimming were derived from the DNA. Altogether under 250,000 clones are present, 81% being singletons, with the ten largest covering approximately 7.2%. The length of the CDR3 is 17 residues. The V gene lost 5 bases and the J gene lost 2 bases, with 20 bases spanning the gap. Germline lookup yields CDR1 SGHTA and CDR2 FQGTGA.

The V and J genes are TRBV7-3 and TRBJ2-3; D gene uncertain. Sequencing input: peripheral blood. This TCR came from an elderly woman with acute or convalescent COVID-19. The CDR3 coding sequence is TGTGCCAGCAGCCTGGTAGCCCAGCGCCCTACCACAGATACGCAGTATTTT. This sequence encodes CASSLVAQRPTTDTQYF.